These 8 T cell receptor beta chains were sequenced from one sample in a study of blood T cell repertoires in COVID-19. The assay was immunoSEQ multiplex PCR, and TCRdb's table has in-frame clones only and misses some. Counted here are around 200,000 clones, around 86% occurring once; the ten biggest clones make up roughly 3.5%. Sequenced material: peripheral blood. The receptors were sampled from a man aged 70-80 years with acute or convalescent COVID-19.

V usage is TRBV30 and J usage is TRBJ2-1; TRBD2 aligns across 7 bases. Germline CDR1 is GTSNPN and CDR2 is SVGIG (reference sequence). CDR3 length equals 13 residues. The chain's CDR3 is CASESVGRDEQFF. DNA for the CDR3: TGTGCTTCCGAGTCGGTAGGGAGGGATGAGCAGTTCTTC. Based on the CDR3 plus reference TRBV30 and TRBJ2-1, the full variable domain is SQTIHQWPATLVQPVGSPLSLECTVEGTSNPNLYWYRQAAGRGLQLLFYSVGIGQISSEVPQNLSASRPQDRQFILSSKKLLLSDSGFYLCASESVGRDEQFFGPGTRLTVL.

This clone has only a few counts. The chain uses TRBV2 and TRBJ2-1; 9 bases are shared with TRBD1. This CDR3 contains 14 residues. CDR1 and CDR2 from the germline V gene are SNHLY and FYNNEI. V dropped 6 bases and J dropped 5; count of bases not matched to a gene: 5. The CDR3: CASSPDRGNNEQFF. Written as DNA, the CDR3 is TGTGCCAGCAGCCCGGACAGGGGAAACAATGAGCAGTTCTTC.

This rearrangement joins TRBV18 to TRBJ1-1; D is possibly TRBD1 (5 bases). There are 13 residues in the CDR3. V shed 8 bases and J shed 1 base, with 11 bases lying between them. Germline values: CDR1 KGHSH, CDR2 LQKENI. The chain's CDR3 is CASRKDRNTEAFF. The CDR3 bases are TGTGCCAGCCGGAAAGACAGGAACACTGAAGCTTTCTTT.

This chain links TRBV15 with TRBJ2-2, with D possibly TRBD1 on 6 matching bases. The CDR3 is 15 residues long. Germline loops: CDR1 LNHNV, CDR2 YYDKDF (reference sequence). V gave up 1 base and J gave up 7 bases, with 13 bases separating them. Here the CDR3 DNA reads TGTGCCACCAGCAGAGCACCAGGGGCGGGCGGGGAGCTGTTTTTT. It translates to CATSRAPGAGGELFF.

The chain combines TRBV30 with TRBJ2-3, with D maybe TRBD1 (7 bases). CDR1 and CDR2 (germline): GTSNPN, SVGIG (reference sequence). The CDR3 runs to 15 residues. Trimming removed 3 bases from V and 0 bases from J, with 13 bases in between. The CDR3, as DNA: TGTGCCTGGAGGGAGGGACAGAGTAGCACAGATACGCAGTATTTT. Translating gives CAWREGQSSTDTQYF.

Remarks on this clone: The sample contains more than one DNA sequence encoding this CDR3. The chain joins TRBV9 to TRBJ2-2; 14 bases are shared with TRBD2. From germline, CDR1 is SGDLS and CDR2 YYNGEE. V dropped 2 bases and J dropped 7; count of bases not matched to a gene: 1. The CDR3 extends over 15 amino acids. CDR3 residues: CASSVGLAGVGELFF. The CDR3 nucleotides are TGTGCCAGCAGCGTGGGACTAGCGGGAGTCGGGGAGCTGTTTTTT.

This chain links TRBV6-5 with TRBJ1-5, with 7 nucleotides matching TRBD1. The CDR3 covers 15 residues. In germline, CDR1 is MNHEY, CDR2 SVGAGI. V lost 0 bases, J lost 5 bases, and 4 bases stayed unmatched. The CDR3 protein is CASSYSQGSDQPQHF. The CDR3 DNA reads as TGTGCCAGCAGTTACTCACAGGGGAGCGATCAGCCCCAGCATTTT.

The CDR3 is CASSLEGQGQYF. The CDR3 DNA sequence: TGTGCCAGCAGCTTGGAGGGGCAGGGCCAGTACTTC. This chain joins TRBV5-5 and TRBJ2-5; D might be TRBD1 (5 bases). CDR1 SGHKS and CDR2 YYEKEE come from the germline V gene (reference sequence). CDR3 length: 12 amino acids. Trimming cost V 0 bases and J 10 bases, with 10 bases left between them. The full variable domain, rest sourced from reference TRBV5-5 and TRBJ2-5, is DAGVTQSPTHLIKTRGQQVTLRCSPISGHKSVSWYQQVLGQGPQFIFQYYEKEERGRGNFPDRFSARQFPNYSSELNVNALLLGDSALYLCASSLEGQGQYFGPGTRLLVL.